This TCR beta chain derives from a study of glioma-infiltrating T cells. Study-wide results and caveats: Tissue and blood shared very few CDR3 sequences. Non-neoplastic patients had below-expected tissue-blood divergence, while all gliomas exceeded expectation.

The CDR3 is made up of 14 amino acids. V was cut by 8 bases and J by 0 bases, with 11 bases left in between. Germline V gene sequence: CDR1 LNHDA, CDR2 SQIVND (reference sequence). Concerning this clonotype: What it binds is unknown.

TCR alpha and beta CDR3 regions were amplified from RNA using iRepertoire nested multiplex PCR. Input was 100-400 ng of tissue mRNA or PBMC total RNA. TCRdb itself ran the multiplex PCR reads through MiXCR, one entry per CDR3 protein. The sample includes around 140,000 distinct CDR3 sequences, 30% to 40% of them seen just once. The rearrangement links TRBV19 to TRBJ1-5; maybe TRBD1 (5 bases). What was sequenced was glioma tissue, nonneoplastic brain tissue, or PBMCs (not recorded which). This sequence was found in a human donor with low-grade glioma or glioblastoma, undergoing nonglioma brain surgery, or in good health (not recorded which). The CDR3 nucleotides read TGTGCCAGTTCCGACAGAAATAGCAATCAGCCCCAGCATTTT. Protein product: CASSDRNSNQPQHF.